A single sample is the source of the 10 T cell receptor beta chains below, sequenced in a study of blood T cell repertoires in COVID-19. TCRdb's copy holds only in-frame clones and misses some; the assay was immunoSEQ multiplex PCR. Here the sample spans roughly 130,000 clones, approximately 89% being singletons. Source material: peripheral blood. Source of these receptors: a woman aged 55-70 years with acute or convalescent COVID-19.

The count of this clone is one. This sequence joins TRBV28 and TRBJ2-1, with TRBD2 identical over 14 bases. Germline V gene lookup returns CDR1 MDHEN and CDR2 SYDVKM. The ends lost 6 bases at V and 5 bases at J; junction bases unmatched: 6. This CDR3 comprises 16 residues. CDR3 amino acids: CASSSGGLAGDNEQFF. The CDR3 bases are TGTGCCAGCAGCTCCGGGGGACTAGCGGGGGACAATGAGCAGTTCTTC.

This clone was seen once. V usage is TRBV28 and J usage is TRBJ1-1; D perhaps matches TRBD1 (5 bases). The CDR3 runs to 14 residues. The germline V gene has CDR1 MDHEN and CDR2 SYDVKM. V was trimmed by 7 bases and J by 5 bases, leaving 17 bases between them. The CDR3 DNA reads as TGTGCCAGCACCCCTGGCAGGGTGGGAACTGAAGCTTTCTTT. Translating it yields CASTPGRVGTEAFF.

This chain connects TRBV11-3 to TRBJ2-2; 14 nucleotides line up with TRBD2. The CDR3 loop spans 17 amino acids. Germline trimming cut 4 bases from V and 7 bases from J; bases unmatched to any gene: 8. The V gene's germline CDR1 is SGHNT and CDR2 YENEEA. CDR3 protein: CASSSPGLAGEGGELFF. CDR3 nucleotide sequence: TGTGCCAGCAGCTCTCCGGGACTAGCGGGAGAGGGCGGGGAGCTGTTTTTT.

This chain connects TRBV7-3 to TRBJ2-1; 13 nucleotides line up with TRBD2. V lost 4 bases to trimming and J lost 5 bases; unmatched junction nucleotides: 2. Germline V gene sequence: CDR1 SGHTA, CDR2 FQGTGA. The CDR3 runs 15 residues. The CDR3 DNA follows: TGTGCCAGCAGCTGGACTAGCGGGAGCCACAATGAGCAGTTCTTC. Its translation: CASSWTSGSHNEQFF.

The chain employs TRBV5-1 and TRBJ2-7, with 7 bases lining up with TRBD2. CDR1 and CDR2 (germline): SGHRS, YFSETQ. Germline trimming cut 6 bases from V and 5 bases from J; bases unmatched to any gene: 2. This CDR3 comprises 11 residues. The CDR3 region has the DNA TGCGCCAGCAAACGGGAGGACGAGCAGTACTTC. This codes for CASKREDEQYF.

The chain employs TRBV28 and TRBJ2-7; D might be TRBD2 (6 bases). The CDR3 length is 12 residues. V lost 7 bases and J lost 7, with 14 bases in between. Per the germline V gene, CDR1 is MDHEN and CDR2 is SYDVKM. The CDR3 DNA follows: TGTGCCAGCACGGCGACTAGGAAGGAGCAGTACTTC. It yields the protein CASTATRKEQYF.

The rearrangement links TRBV10-3 to TRBJ1-2, with TRBD1 as a possible D gene (5 bases). Trimming stripped 3 bases from V and 1 base from J, with 12 bases between. The CDR3 is 15 residues long. The germline gives CDR1 ENHRY, CDR2 SYGVKD. This CDR3 reads CAISDFDRFNYGYTF. The CDR3 DNA sequence: TGTGCCATCAGTGATTTCGACAGATTTAACTATGGCTACACCTTC.

The genes are TRBV29-1 and TRBJ1-1; D remains ambiguous. The V end lost 2 bases, the J end lost 11 bases, and 15 bases lay between the germline ends. The CDR3 has 12 residues. From germline, CDR1 is SQVTM and CDR2 ANQGSEA. In DNA, the CDR3 is TGCAGCGTTGAAACTTCTGAATTGCGGGCTTTCTTT. It specifies CSVETSELRAFF.

The chain uses TRBV30 and TRBJ1-2; 10 positions match TRBD1. The germline V gene encodes CDR1 GTSNPN and CDR2 SVGIG (reference sequence). The CDR3 is 13 amino acids. The V segment lost 3 bases and the J segment 8 bases; nucleotides outside the gene matches: 6. The CDR3 coding sequence is TGTGCCTGGAGCCGACAGGGGGCGTTCGGCTACACCTTC. The encoded protein is CAWSRQGAFGYTF.

The chain joins TRBV5-1 to TRBJ1-1; D not certain. CDR1 SGHRS and CDR2 YFSETQ come from the germline V gene. The germline V and J ends were trimmed by 3 bases and 7 bases, with 16 bases remaining between them. The CDR3 is 14 residues long. CDR3 in DNA: TGCGCCAGCAGCTCGACGGCAGGATCACGTGAAGCTTTCTTT. Translating gives CASSSTAGSREAFF.